This T cell receptor (beta chain) was recorded in a study of Ad26.COV2.S vaccination and SARS-CoV-2 variants. A word on this clone: Its cognate antigen is unknown.

Germline V gene sequence: CDR1 SGDLS, CDR2 YYNGEE. V was clipped by 3 bases and J by 1 base, with 10 bases between them. The CDR3 is 15 amino acids. Treatment specified: about 20 received Ad26.COV2.S at low or high dose, single or two shots; roughly five received placebo; per-sample allocation not given. Day 63 following the first vaccine or placebo injection was when the samples were taken. Study-wide findings and caveats: Quantification of TCR breadth and depth may have yielded underestimates of total T cell responses. It was reported that spike-specific CD8+ and CD4+ T cell responses were substantially broad after vaccination.

This table comes from immunoSEQ multiplex PCR, and its TCRdb copy is limited to in-frame clones, with some not included. The data show some 250,000 clones, more than 75% seen once. This chain joins TRBV9 and TRBJ1-4, with D perhaps matching TRBD1 (5 bases). The TCR comes from a person aged 18 to 59 who received the Ad26.COV2.S COVID-19 vaccine or a placebo. The starting material was peripheral blood, obtained in a trial of Ad26.COV2.S vaccine versus placebo. The CDR3 DNA is TGTGCCAGCAGCGAAGGACACTTAACTAATGAAAAACTGTTTTTT. It encodes CASSEGHLTNEKLFF.